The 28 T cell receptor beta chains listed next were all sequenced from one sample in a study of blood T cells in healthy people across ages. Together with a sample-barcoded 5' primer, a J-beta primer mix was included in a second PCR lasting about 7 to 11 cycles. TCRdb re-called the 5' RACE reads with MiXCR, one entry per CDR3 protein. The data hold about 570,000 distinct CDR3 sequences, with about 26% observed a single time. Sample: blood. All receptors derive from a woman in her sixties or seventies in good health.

The CDR3 DNA sequence: TGCGCCAGCAGCTTGGGGGGGACAGGGGCCCACTACGAGCAGTACTTC. It translates to CASSLGGTGAHYEQYF. The chain uses TRBV5-1 and TRBJ2-7; 10 positions match TRBD1. The trim removed 0 bases at V and 3 bases at J, leaving 6 bases unmatched. Germline CDR1 SGHRS, CDR2 YFSETQ. This CDR3 spans 16 amino acids.

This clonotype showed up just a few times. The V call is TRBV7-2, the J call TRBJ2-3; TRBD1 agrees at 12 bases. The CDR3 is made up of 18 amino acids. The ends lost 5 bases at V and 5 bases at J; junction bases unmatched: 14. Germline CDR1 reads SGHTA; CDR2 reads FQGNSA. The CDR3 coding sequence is TGTGCCAGCAGCCTTGGGACAGGGGGCGCCCACCCGGGAGATACGCAGTATTTT. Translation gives CASSLGTGGAHPGDTQYF. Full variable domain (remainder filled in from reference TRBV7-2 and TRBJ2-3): GAGVSQSPSNKVTEKGKDVELRCDPISGHTALYWYRQSLGQGLEFLIYFQGNSAPDKSGLPSDRFSAERTGGSVSTLTIQRTQQEDSAVYLCASSLGTGGAHPGDTQYFGPGTRLTVL.

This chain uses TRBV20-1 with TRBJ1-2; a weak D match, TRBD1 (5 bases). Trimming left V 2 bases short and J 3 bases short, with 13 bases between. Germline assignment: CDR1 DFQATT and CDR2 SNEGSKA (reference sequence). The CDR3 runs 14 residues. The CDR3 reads CSARNPRGDYGYTF. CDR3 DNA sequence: TGCAGTGCTAGAAACCCCAGAGGGGACTATGGCTACACCTTC.

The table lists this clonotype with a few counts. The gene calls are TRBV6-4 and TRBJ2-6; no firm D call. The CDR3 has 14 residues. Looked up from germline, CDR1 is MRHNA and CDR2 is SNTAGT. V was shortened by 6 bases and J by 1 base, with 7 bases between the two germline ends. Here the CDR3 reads CASREWSGANVLTF. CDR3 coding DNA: TGTGCCAGCAGAGAGTGGTCTGGGGCCAACGTCCTGACTTTC.

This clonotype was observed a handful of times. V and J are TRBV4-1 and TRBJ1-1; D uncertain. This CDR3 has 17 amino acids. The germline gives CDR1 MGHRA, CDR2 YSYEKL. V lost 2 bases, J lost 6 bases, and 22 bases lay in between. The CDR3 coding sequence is TGCGCCAGCAGCCAAACTCCCCACCGAGTATCCGGCGCTGAAGCTTTCTTT. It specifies CASSQTPHRVSGAEAFF.

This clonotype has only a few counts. The CDR3 spells CASSRGPSEKLFF. Here the CDR3 DNA reads TGTGCCAGCAGCCGAGGACCTAGTGAAAAACTGTTTTTT. J is TRBJ1-4 and V is TRBV14, with no clear D. The germline V gene has CDR1 SGHDN and CDR2 FVKESK. Trimming removed 4 bases from V and 7 bases from J, with 10 bases in between. The CDR3 loop spans 13 amino acids.

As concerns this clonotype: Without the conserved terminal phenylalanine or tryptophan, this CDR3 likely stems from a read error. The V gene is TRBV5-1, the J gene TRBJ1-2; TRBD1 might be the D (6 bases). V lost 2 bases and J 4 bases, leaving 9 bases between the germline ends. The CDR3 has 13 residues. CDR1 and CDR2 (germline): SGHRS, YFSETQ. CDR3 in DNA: TGCGCCAGCAGCTTCGGACAGAGCTATGGCTACACCCTC. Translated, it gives CASSFGQSYGYTL.

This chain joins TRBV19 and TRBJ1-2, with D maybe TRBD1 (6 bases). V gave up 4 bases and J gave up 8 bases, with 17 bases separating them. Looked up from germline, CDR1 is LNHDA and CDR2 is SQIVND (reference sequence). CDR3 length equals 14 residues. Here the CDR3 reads CASSTSGQFWGYTF. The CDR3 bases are TGTGCCAGTAGTACTTCAGGACAGTTCTGGGGCTACACCTTC.

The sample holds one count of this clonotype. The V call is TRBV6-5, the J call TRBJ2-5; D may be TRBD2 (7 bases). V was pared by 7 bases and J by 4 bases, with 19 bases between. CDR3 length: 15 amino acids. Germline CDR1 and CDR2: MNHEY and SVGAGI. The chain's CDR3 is CASTRLAGGGETQYF. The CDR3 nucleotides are TGTGCCAGCACCCGACTAGCTGGGGGCGGAGAGACCCAGTACTTC.

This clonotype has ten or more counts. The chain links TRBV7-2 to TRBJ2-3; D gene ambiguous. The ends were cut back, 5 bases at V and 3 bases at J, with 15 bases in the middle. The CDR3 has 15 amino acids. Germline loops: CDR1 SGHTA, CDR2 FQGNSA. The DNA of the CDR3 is TGTGCCAGCAGCCCGATATCAACCGGAACAGATACGCAGTATTTT. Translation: CASSPISTGTDTQYF.

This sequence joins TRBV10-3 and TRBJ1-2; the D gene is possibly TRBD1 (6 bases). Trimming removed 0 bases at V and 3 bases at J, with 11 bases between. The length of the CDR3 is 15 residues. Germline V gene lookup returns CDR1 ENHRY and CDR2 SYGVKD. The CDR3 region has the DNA TGTGCCATCAGTGAGTCGGGCTCAGGGGACTATGGCTACACCTTC. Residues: CAISESGSGDYGYTF.

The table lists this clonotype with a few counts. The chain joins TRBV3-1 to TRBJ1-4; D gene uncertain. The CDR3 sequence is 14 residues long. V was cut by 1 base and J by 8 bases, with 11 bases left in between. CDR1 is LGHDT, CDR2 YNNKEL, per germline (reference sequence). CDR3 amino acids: CASSQGAEGEKLFF. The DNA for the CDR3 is TGTGCCAGCAGCCAAGGCGCGGAAGGAGAAAAACTGTTTTTT.

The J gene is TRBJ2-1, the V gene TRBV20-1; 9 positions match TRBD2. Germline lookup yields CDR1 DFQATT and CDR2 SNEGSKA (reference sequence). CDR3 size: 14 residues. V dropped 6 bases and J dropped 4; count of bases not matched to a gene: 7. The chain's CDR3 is CSAVATSGYNEQFF. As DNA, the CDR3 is TGCAGTGCAGTAGCGACTAGCGGTTACAATGAGCAGTTCTTC.

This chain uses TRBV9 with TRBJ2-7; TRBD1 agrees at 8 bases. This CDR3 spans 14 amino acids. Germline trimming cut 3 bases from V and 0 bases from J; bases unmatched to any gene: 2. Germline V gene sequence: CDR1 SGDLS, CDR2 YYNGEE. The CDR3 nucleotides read TGTGCCAGCAGCGGGACAGGGCCCTCCTACGAGCAGTACTTC. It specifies CASSGTGPSYEQYF.

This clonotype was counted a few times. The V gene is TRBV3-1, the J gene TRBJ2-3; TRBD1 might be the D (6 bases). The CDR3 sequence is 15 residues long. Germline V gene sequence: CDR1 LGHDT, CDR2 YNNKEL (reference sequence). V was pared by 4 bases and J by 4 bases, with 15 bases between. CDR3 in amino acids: CASSPRTVSADTQYF. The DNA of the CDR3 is TGTGCCAGCAGCCCCCGGACAGTAAGCGCAGATACGCAGTATTTT.

DNA for the CDR3: TGTGCCAGCAGAGGGACAGCGGGGAGCGAGCAGTACTTC. It specifies CASRGTAGSEQYF. The chain is built from TRBV2 and TRBJ2-5; the D call may be TRBD1 or TRBD2 (7 bases each). The DNA end is more similar to TRBJ2-7, so the J call may be wrong. The length of the CDR3 is 13 residues. Germline V CDR1 and CDR2: SNHLY, FYNNEI.

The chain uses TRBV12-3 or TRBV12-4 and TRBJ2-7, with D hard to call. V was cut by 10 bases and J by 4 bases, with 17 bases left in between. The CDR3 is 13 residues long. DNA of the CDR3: TGTGCCACCACTACCAGGCCGGGTTACGAGCAGTACTTC. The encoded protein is CATTTRPGYEQYF.

The CDR3 DNA is TGTGCCAGCCCTTCGCCCGGCCAGGGGGACTATGGCTACACCTTC. Protein: CASPSPGQGDYGYTF. J is TRBJ1-2 and V is TRBV5-5, with 7 bases that match TRBD1. V was clipped by 7 bases and J by 3 bases; unmatched bases: 12. Germline CDR1 SGHKS, CDR2 YYEKEE (reference sequence). The CDR3 has 15 amino acids.

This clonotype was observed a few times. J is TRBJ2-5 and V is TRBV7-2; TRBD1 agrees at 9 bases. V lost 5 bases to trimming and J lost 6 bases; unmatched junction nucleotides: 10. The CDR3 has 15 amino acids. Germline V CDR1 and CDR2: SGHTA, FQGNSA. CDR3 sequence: CASSPGQGTRKTQYF. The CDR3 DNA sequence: TGTGCCAGCAGCCCCGGACAGGGGACGCGAAAGACCCAGTACTTC.

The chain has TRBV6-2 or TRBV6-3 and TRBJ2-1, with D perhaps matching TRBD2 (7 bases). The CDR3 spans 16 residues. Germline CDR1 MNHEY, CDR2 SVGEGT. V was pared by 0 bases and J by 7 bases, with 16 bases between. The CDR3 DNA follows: TGTGCCAGCAGTTACTCGATGGGGGGGGCCGGGAATGAGCAGTTCTTC. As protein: CASSYSMGGAGNEQFF.

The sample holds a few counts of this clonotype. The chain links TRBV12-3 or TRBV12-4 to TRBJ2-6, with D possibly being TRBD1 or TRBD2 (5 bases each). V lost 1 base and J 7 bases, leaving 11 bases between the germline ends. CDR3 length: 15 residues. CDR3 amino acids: CASSLGAGSANVLTF. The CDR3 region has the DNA TGTGCCAGCAGTTTAGGGGCAGGGAGTGCCAACGTCCTGACTTTC.

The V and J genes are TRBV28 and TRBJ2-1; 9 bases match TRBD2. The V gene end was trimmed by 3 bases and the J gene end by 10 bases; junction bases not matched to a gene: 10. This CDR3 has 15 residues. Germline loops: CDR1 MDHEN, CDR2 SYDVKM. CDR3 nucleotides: TGTGCCAGCAGTTTCCCGGGACTAGCTAATAAGGAGCAGTTCTTC. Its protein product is CASSFPGLANKEQFF.

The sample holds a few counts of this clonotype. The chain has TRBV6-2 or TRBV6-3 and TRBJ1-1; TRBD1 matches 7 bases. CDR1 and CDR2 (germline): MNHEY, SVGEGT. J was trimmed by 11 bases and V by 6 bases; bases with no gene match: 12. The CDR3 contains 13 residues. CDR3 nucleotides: TGTGCCAGCAGCCCCGGGGAGGGGGCGACCGCTTTCTTT. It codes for CASSPGEGATAFF.

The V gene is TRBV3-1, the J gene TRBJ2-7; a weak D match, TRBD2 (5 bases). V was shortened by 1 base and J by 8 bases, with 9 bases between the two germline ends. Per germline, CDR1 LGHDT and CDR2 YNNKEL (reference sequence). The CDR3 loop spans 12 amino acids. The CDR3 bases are TGTGCCAGCAGCCAAGGGGAGAGACAGCAGTACTTC. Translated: CASSQGERQQYF.

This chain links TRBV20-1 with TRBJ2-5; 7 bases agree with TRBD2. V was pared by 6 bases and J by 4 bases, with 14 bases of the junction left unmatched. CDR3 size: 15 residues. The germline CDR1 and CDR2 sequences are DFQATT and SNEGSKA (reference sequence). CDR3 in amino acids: CSAPLKSGDRETQYF. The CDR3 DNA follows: TGCAGTGCCCCCCTTAAGAGCGGGGATAGAGAGACCCAGTACTTC.

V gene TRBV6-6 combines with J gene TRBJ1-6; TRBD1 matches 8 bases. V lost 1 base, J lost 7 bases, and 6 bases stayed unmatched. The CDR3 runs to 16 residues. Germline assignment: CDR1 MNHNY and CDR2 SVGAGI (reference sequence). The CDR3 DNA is TGTGCCAGCAGTTACTTGCCAGGGGGCCGGAATTCACCCCTCCACTTT. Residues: CASSYLPGGRNSPLHF.

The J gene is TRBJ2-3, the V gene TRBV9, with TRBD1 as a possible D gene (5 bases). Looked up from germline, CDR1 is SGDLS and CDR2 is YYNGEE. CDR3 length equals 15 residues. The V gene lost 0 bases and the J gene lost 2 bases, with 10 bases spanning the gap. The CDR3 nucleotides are TGTGCCAGCAGCGTAGGGGGCCCCGTCACAGATACGCAGTATTTT. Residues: CASSVGGPVTDTQYF.

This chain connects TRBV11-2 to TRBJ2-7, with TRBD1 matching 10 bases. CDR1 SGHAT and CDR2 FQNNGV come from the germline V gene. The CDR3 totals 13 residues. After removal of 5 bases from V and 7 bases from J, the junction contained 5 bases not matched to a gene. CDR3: CASSPGTGDEQYF. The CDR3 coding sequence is TGTGCCAGCAGCCCCGGGACAGGGGATGAGCAGTACTTC.